The clone carrying this T cell receptor beta chain was observed at least ten times. Its antigen is undetermined. This sample was included in a study of early T cells in non-severe SARS-CoV-2 infection. Turning to the study itself: Sequencing used unsorted whole-blood bulk RNA, so chains lack pairing.

Molecules of cDNA were individually given unique molecular identifiers that were attached to them. TCRdb re-analysed the 5' RACE reads in MiXCR, keeping a single row per CDR3 protein. The repertoire holds roughly 63,000 distinct CDR3 sequences, 10% to 15% seen once, with around 5.1% in the top ten. Overall study findings and caveats: VDJdb matching favored anti-spike CD8 responses, missing private and CD4 specificities.

This CDR3 is 13 amino acids long. The V gene's germline CDR1 is SGHDN and CDR2 FVKESK. Trimming shortened V by 10 bases and J by 1 base, and 12 bases separated the two germline ends. This chain connects TRBV14 to TRBJ2-3; D is uncertain. The sequenced material came from whole blood. The origin of this receptor is an adult who was a healthcare worker with PCR-confirmed SARS-CoV-2 infection or an uninfected control (not recorded which). The CDR3: CATRVGGTDTQYF. Written as DNA, the CDR3 is TGTGCCACCCGAGTGGGTGGCACAGATACGCAGTATTTT.